The 11 T cell receptor beta chains in this list originate from one sample, sequenced in a study of cytomegalovirus exposure and HLA in healthy donors. It was with 60 Vbeta and 13 Jbeta primers that the PCR ran. The method was immunoSEQ multiplex PCR; TCRdb's version includes in-frame clones alone and lacks a portion of them. The sample includes roughly 130,000 clones, around 83% of them seen just once. The sequenced material came from PBMCs. These receptors came from a male donor in good health and CMV-seropositive.

The V call is TRBV7-9, the J call TRBJ1-1; tentatively, D is TRBD1 (5 bases). This CDR3 is built from 12 residues. Trimming shortened V by 1 base and J by 11 bases, and 11 bases separated the two germline ends. The V gene's germline CDR1 is SEHNR and CDR2 FQNEAQ (reference sequence). CDR3 DNA: TGTGCCAGCAGCTTAGGTGCAGGGTACGCTTTCTTT. Encoded protein: CASSLGAGYAFF.

This clone occurred a few times. The CDR3 bases are TGTGCCAGCAGCCCTGAGGGTAATACGCAGTATTTT. Translation: CASSPEGNTQYF. The genes are TRBV5-4 and TRBJ2-3, with a possible D match to TRBD2 (5 bases). The germline V and J ends were trimmed by 4 bases and 7 bases, with 10 bases remaining between them. Germline V gives CDR1 SGHNT, CDR2 YYREEE (reference sequence). The CDR3 is 12 residues long.

This clone has only a few counts. V is TRBV19 and J is TRBJ2-1; TRBD2 matches 9 bases. The J segment lost 4 bases and the V segment lost 1 base, leaving 5 bases of the junction unmatched. There are 16 residues in the CDR3. Germline lookup yields CDR1 LNHDA and CDR2 SQIVND (reference sequence). CDR3 DNA: TGTGCCAGTAGTATAGCCGGGACTAGCTTTTACAATGAGCAGTTCTTC. This encodes CASSIAGTSFYNEQFF.

As regards this clone: Germline is not matched at one junction end, which may reflect a read error. This sequence joins TRBV6-5 and TRBJ2-5; a weak D match, TRBD2 (6 bases). Looked up from germline, CDR1 is MNHEY and CDR2 is SVGAGI. The CDR3 extends over 15 amino acids. The CDR3: CASSRDFQPQGTQYF. CDR3 sequence (DNA): TGTGCCAGCAGCCGGGACTTTCAACCGCAAGGGACCCAGTACTTC.

V is TRBV28 and J is TRBJ2-7; the match to TRBD2 covers 9 bases. CDR3 length equals 15 residues. Germline trimming cut 1 base from V and 2 bases from J; bases unmatched to any gene: 3. Germline CDR1 and CDR2: MDHEN and SYDVKM. CDR3: CASSLYLAGPYEQYF. CDR3 sequence (DNA): TGTGCCAGCAGTTTATACCTAGCGGGACCCTACGAGCAGTACTTC.

The gene calls are TRBV18 and TRBJ2-5; 14 nucleotides align to TRBD2. V lost 4 bases, J lost 1 base, and 5 bases stayed unmatched. Germline values: CDR1 KGHSH, CDR2 LQKENI. There are 17 residues in the CDR3. The CDR3 spells CASSRLTSGRGQETQYF. The CDR3 DNA sequence: TGTGCCAGCTCACGACTGACTAGCGGGAGGGGCCAAGAGACCCAGTACTTC.

This clone was seen a few times. The gene calls are TRBV6-6 and TRBJ1-5; D perhaps matches TRBD1 (6 bases). Germline V gives CDR1 MNHNY, CDR2 SVGAGI (reference sequence). Trimming removed 5 bases from V and 6 bases from J, with 14 bases in between. The CDR3 runs to 14 residues. The DNA for the CDR3 is TGTGCCAGCAGTACAGGGTCCCGGTCTCAGCCCCAGCATTTT. The encoded protein is CASSTGSRSQPQHF.

This sequence joins TRBV27 and TRBJ1-2; TRBD1 might be the D (5 bases). This CDR3 has 15 residues. CDR1 and CDR2 from the germline V gene are MNHEY and SMNVEV (reference sequence). Trimming removed 5 bases at V and 4 bases at J, with 17 bases between. CDR3: CASSPQEGMIYGYTF. CDR3 DNA: TGTGCCAGCAGTCCCCAGGAGGGGATGATCTATGGCTACACCTTC.

Here the CDR3 reads CASSYDGGSFQETQYF. Written as DNA, the CDR3 is TGCGCCAGCAGTTACGACGGGGGGTCCTTCCAAGAGACCCAGTACTTC. The chain links TRBV5-1 to TRBJ2-5; TRBD2 matches at 7 bases. Looked up from germline, CDR1 is SGHRS and CDR2 is YFSETQ. The CDR3 has 16 residues. After removal of 5 bases from V and 1 base from J, the junction contained 11 bases not matched to a gene.

The chain combines TRBV19 with TRBJ2-5; 7 bases map to TRBD2. V lost 5 bases to trimming and J lost 2 bases; unmatched junction nucleotides: 8. Germline-derived CDR1 and CDR2 are LNHDA and SQIVND (reference sequence). The CDR3 consists of 15 residues. CDR3: CASSWGGSIQETQYF. The CDR3 DNA is TGTGCCAGTAGTTGGGGCGGGAGCATTCAAGAGACCCAGTACTTC.

The chain uses TRBV28 and TRBJ1-2; maybe TRBD1 (6 bases). V lost 6 bases and J lost 4, with 21 bases in between. This CDR3 is built from 16 residues. Germline V gene data show CDR1 as MDHEN and CDR2 as SYDVKM. The CDR3 loop is CASSAPTGKGPYGYTF. The CDR3 DNA sequence: TGTGCCAGCAGCGCCCCTACAGGGAAGGGACCCTATGGCTACACCTTC.